Included here is one T cell receptor (beta chain) sequence, with context. The data derive from a study of blood T cell repertoires in COVID-19. Study as a whole: Samples representing acute and convalescent COVID-19 were sourced from the United States, Italy and Spain. In each case, the material was cDNA or gDNA derived from T cells, B-cell-depleted T cells, or PBMCs.

In the original workflow: How many nucleated cells were present was estimated from reference gene primer amplification. Data came from immunoSEQ multiplex PCR; TCRdb stores just in-frame clones and leaves some out. That table furnishes V, J and clone size, whereas the DNA furnished D and trimming. The sample yields some 100,000 clones, more than 70% seen once. Trimming shortened V by 3 bases and J by 1 base, and 9 bases separated the two germline ends. The CDR3 consists of 14 residues. Germline V gives CDR1 SGHRS, CDR2 YFSETQ. The receptor's source is a woman older than 75 with active COVID-19. Sequenced: peripheral blood. V gene TRBV5-1 combines with J gene TRBJ2-3, with TRBD1 as a possible D gene (6 bases). The CDR3 coding sequence is TGCGCCAGCAGCTCCCGACAGGGCACAGATACGCAGTATTTT. Its protein product is CASSSRQGTDTQYF. The full variable domain, rest sourced from reference TRBV5-1 and TRBJ2-3, is KAGVTQTPRYLIKTRGQQVTLSCSPISGHRSVSWYQQTPGQGLQFLFEYFSETQRNKGNFPGRFSGRQFSNSRSEMNVSTLELGDSALYLCASSSRQGTDTQYFGPGTRLTVL.